This T cell receptor beta chain appears in the sequencing data of a study of T cell responses to AZD1222 COVID-19 vaccine. TCRdb's copy holds only in-frame clones and misses some; the assay was immunoSEQ multiplex PCR. The data show some 100,000 clones, with less than 90% seen just once and roughly a sixth held by the top ten. To note about this clone: Its antigen is unknown.

Findings and caveats of the study: Baseline serostatus was positive in only five to seven AZD1222 recipients.

The CDR3 runs 14 residues. The germline gives CDR1 SGHNT, CDR2 YENEEA. With 6 bases removed from V and 1 base from J, the gap between germline ends came to 12 bases. The receptor comes from an adult in good health. The J gene is TRBJ1-1, the V gene TRBV11-3; tentatively, D is TRBD1 (6 bases). The material was peripheral blood, obtained on day 0 of AZD1222 vaccination. This chain's CDR3 is CASSRTDGNTEAFF. CDR3 nucleotide sequence: TGTGCCAGCAGTCGGACAGACGGGAACACTGAAGCTTTCTTT. The variable domain in full, completed from reference TRBV11-3 and TRBJ1-1, reads EAGVVQSPRYKIIEKKQPVAFWCNPISGHNTLYWYLQNLGQGPELLIRYENEEAVDDSQLPKDRFSAERLKGVDSTLKIQPAELGDSAVYLCASSRTDGNTEAFFGQGTRLTVV.